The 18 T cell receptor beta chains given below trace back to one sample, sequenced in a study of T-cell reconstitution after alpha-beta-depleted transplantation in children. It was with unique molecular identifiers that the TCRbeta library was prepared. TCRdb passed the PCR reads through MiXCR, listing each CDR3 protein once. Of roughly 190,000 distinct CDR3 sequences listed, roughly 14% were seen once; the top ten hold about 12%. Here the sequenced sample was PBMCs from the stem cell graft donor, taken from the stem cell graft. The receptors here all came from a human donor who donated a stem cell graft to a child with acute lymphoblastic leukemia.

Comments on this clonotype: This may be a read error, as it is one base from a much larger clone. Here the CDR3 reads CASSTQNANRPQHF. Written as DNA, the CDR3 is TGTGCCAGCAGCACGCAAAACGCGAATCGGCCCCAGCATTTT. The V and J genes are TRBV7-2 and TRBJ1-5; D is unclear. There are 14 residues in the CDR3. CDR1 is SGHTA, CDR2 FQGNSA, per germline. The entire variable domain, with the rest obtained from reference TRBV7-2 and TRBJ1-5, is as follows: GAGVSQSPSNKVTEKGKDVELRCDPISGHTALYWYRQSLGQGLEFLIYFQGNSAPDKSGLPSDRFSAERTGGSVSTLTIQRTQQEDSAVYLCASSTQNANRPQHFGDGTRLSIL.

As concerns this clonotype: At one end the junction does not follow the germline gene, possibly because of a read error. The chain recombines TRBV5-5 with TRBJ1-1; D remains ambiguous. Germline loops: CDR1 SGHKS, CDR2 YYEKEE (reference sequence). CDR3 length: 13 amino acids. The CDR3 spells CASSLGSNTEALF. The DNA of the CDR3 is TGTGCCAGCAGCTTGGGTTCGAACACTGAAGCTCTCTTT.

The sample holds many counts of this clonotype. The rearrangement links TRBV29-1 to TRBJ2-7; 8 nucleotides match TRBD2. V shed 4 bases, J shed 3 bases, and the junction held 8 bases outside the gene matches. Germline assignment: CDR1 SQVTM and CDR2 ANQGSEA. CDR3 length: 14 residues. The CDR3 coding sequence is TGCAGCGTTGGGGTAGCGGGGACCGTCTACGAGCAGTACTTC. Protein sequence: CSVGVAGTVYEQYF.

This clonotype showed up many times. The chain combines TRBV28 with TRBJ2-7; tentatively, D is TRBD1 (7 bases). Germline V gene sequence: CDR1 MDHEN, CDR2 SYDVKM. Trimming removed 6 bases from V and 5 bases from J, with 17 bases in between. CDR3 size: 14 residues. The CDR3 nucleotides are TGTGCCAGCAGCGACCGGACAGGCGGGGACGAGCAGTACTTC. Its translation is CASSDRTGGDEQYF.

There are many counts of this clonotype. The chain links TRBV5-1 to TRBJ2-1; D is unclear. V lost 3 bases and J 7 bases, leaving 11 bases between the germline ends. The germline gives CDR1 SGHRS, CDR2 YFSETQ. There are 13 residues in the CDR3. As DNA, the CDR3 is TGCGCCAGCAGCTCCTGGATGGGAAATGAGCAGTTCTTC. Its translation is CASSSWMGNEQFF.

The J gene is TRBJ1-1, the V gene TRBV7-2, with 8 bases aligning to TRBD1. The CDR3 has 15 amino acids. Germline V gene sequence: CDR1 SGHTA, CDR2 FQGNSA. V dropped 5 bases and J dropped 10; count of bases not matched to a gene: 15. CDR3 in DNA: TGTGCCAGCAGCCCTATAGTGGACAGGGTGCTCCGAGCTTTCTTT. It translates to CASSPIVDRVLRAFF.

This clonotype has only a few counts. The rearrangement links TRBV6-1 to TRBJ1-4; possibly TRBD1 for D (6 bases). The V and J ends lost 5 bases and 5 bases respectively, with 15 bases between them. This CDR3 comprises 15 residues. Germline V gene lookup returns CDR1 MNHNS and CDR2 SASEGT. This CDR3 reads CASSRAGGRNEKLFF. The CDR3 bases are TGTGCCAGCAGTCGAGCGGGGGGCAGGAATGAAAAACTGTTTTTT.

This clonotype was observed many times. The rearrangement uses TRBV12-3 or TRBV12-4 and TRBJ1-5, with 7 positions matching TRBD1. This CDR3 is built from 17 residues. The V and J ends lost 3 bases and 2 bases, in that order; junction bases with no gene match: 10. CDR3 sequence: CASSLTGPPGGNQPQHF. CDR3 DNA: TGTGCCAGCAGTTTGACAGGGCCCCCAGGAGGCAATCAGCCCCAGCATTTT.

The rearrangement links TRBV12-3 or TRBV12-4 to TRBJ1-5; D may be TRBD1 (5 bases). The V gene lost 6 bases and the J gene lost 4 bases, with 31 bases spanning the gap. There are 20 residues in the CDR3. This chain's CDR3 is CASSAGHYVSTLALNQPQHF. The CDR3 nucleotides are TGTGCCAGCAGCGCAGGACATTACGTCTCAACTTTAGCATTAAATCAGCCCCAGCATTTT.

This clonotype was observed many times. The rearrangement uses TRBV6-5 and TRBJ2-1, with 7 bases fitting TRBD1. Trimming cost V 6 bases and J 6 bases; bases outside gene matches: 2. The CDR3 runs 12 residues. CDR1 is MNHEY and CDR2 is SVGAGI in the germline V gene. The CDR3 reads CASRTGTNEQFF. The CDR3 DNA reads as TGTGCCAGCAGGACAGGGACCAATGAGCAGTTCTTC.

CDR3 region: CASTSLLGTGGIEVAEAFF. CDR3 bases: TGTGCCAGTACCTCCCTACTTGGGACAGGGGGCATCGAAGTCGCTGAAGCTTTCTTT. The chain employs TRBV19 and TRBJ1-1, with TRBD1 matching 12 bases. Germline trimming cut 7 bases from V and 6 bases from J; bases unmatched to any gene: 21. Germline V gene data show CDR1 as LNHDA and CDR2 as SQIVND (reference sequence). This CDR3 spans 19 amino acids.

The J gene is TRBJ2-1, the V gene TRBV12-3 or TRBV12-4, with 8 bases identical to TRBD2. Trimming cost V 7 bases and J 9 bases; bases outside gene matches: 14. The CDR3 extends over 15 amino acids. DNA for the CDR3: TGTGCCAGCACCCAATCCGAGCGGGAGAGGGGTGAGCAGTTCTTC. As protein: CASTQSERERGEQFF.

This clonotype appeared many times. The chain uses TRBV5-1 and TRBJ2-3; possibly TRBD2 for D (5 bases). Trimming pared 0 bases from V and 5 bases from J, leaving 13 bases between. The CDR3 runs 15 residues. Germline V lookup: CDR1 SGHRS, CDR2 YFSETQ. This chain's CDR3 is CASSLVRAGGDTQYF. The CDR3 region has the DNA TGCGCCAGCAGCTTGGTGCGGGCGGGCGGAGATACGCAGTATTTT.

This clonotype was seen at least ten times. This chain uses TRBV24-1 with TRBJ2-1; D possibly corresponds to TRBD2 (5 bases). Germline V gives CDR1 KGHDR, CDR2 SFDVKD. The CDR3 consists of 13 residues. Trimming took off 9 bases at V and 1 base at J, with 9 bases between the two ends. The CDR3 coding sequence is TGTGCCACCGCCGGCGGGTCCTACAATGAGCAGTTCTTC. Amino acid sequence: CATAGGSYNEQFF.

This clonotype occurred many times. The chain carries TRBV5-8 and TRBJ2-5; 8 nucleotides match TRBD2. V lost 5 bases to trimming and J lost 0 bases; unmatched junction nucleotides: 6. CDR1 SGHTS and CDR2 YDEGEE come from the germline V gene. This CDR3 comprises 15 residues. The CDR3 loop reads CASRHRLANQETQYF. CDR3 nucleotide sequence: TGTGCCAGCAGACATAGACTAGCGAACCAAGAGACCCAGTACTTC. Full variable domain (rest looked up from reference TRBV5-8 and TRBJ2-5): EAGVTQSPTHLIKTRGQQATLRCSPISGHTSVYWYQQALGLGLQFLLWYDEGEERNRGNFPPRFSGRQFPNYSSELNVNALELEDSALYLCASRHRLANQETQYFGPGTRLLVL.

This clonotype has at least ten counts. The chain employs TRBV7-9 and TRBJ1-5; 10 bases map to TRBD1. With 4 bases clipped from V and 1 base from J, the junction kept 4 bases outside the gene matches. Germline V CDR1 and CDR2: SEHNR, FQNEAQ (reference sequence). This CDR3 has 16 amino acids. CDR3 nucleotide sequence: TGTGCCAGCAGCTGGGGACAGGGGTCGAGCAATCAGCCCCAGCATTTT. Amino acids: CASSWGQGSSNQPQHF.

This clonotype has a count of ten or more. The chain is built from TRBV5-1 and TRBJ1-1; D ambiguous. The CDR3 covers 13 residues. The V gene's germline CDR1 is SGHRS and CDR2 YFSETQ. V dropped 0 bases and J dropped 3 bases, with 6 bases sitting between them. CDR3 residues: CASSLDADTEAFF. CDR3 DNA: TGCGCCAGCAGCTTGGACGCAGACACTGAAGCTTTCTTT.

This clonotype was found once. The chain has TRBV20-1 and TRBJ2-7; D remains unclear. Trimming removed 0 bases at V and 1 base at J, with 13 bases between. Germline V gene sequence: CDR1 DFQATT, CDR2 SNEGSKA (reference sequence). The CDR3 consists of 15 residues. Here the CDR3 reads CSARDLELGSYEQYF. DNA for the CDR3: TGCAGTGCTAGAGATCTCGAGCTGGGGTCCTACGAGCAGTACTTC.